One and the same sample provided the 22 T cell receptor beta chains below, sequenced in a study of vaccination and CD4 T cells after COVID-19. The Oncomine TCR Beta short-read assay sequenced DNA from cultured CD4+ T cells. TCRdb called the PCR reads again in MiXCR, with one record for every CDR3 protein. The sample lists about 7,000 distinct CDR3 sequences, about half occurring once. As for treatment: roughly ten-day PBMC culture with coronavirus spike peptide pools or control peptides (ViraFEST assay). These CD4+ T cells came from an unexposed donor, sampled before the COVID-19 pandemic (2011-2018). For these TCRs, the target antigens are not known. The sequenced material came from CD4+ T cells from blood, cultured in vitro. These TCRs come from a human donor in good health.

The genes are TRBV28 and TRBJ1-1, with D tentatively TRBD1 (6 bases). V was shortened by 2 bases and J by 7 bases, with 8 bases between the two germline ends. In germline, CDR1 is MDHEN, CDR2 SYDVKM. The CDR3 runs to 12 residues. The CDR3 DNA reads TGTGCCAGCAGTTTAGGACAGTTTGAAGCTTTCTTT. This gives the protein CASSLGQFEAFF.

The chain uses TRBV20-1 and TRBJ2-2; D is possibly TRBD1 or TRBD2 (7 bases each). Germline CDR1 reads DFQATT; CDR2 reads SNEGSKA (reference sequence). Between the trimmed V and J ends, which lost 6 bases and 4 bases, there was a span of 21 bases. The CDR3 has 16 amino acids. The CDR3 region has the DNA TGCAGTGCCCTAGGCCGGCCAGGGGGGGGCACCGGGGAGCTGTTTTTT. Residues: CSALGRPGGGTGELFF.

The chain couples TRBV27 to TRBJ2-1, with 8 bases fitting TRBD2. V shed 2 bases and J 15 bases; nucleotides not matched to a gene: 12. Germline V CDR1 and CDR2: MNHEY, SMNVEV (reference sequence). The CDR3 contains 14 residues. The CDR3 loop reads CASSLRASGSGGFF. The CDR3 DNA reads as TGTGCCAGCAGTTTAAGGGCTAGCGGGTCCGGGGGGTTCTTC.

The chain uses TRBV6-1 and TRBJ2-7; D unclear. CDR3 length: 11 amino acids. V lost 7 bases and J lost 3, with 7 bases in between. The germline CDR1 and CDR2 sequences are MNHNS and SASEGT. In DNA form, the CDR3 reads TGTGCCAGCACTGGAATCTACGAGCAGTACTTC. It translates to CASTGIYEQYF.

The J gene is TRBJ1-1, the V gene TRBV2; 7 nucleotides line up with TRBD1. CDR3 length: 17 amino acids. V was clipped by 9 bases and J by 2 bases; unmatched bases: 18. Germline assignment: CDR1 SNHLY and CDR2 FYNNEI. The CDR3 nucleotides are TGTGCCAGTGACCTACCTAGTTCCGGGACAGCAAACACTGAAGCTTTCTTT. This gives the protein CASDLPSSGTANTEAFF.

The chain uses TRBV10-2 and TRBJ1-3, with D hard to call. This CDR3 spans 15 amino acids. Germline assignment: CDR1 WSHSY and CDR2 SAAADI. The germline V and J ends were trimmed by 2 bases and 0 bases, with 8 bases remaining between them. The CDR3 loop is CASSEPRGSGNTIYF. For the CDR3, the DNA is TGCGCCAGCAGTGAGCCCCGGGGCTCTGGAAACACCATATATTTT.

The V call is TRBV30, the J call TRBJ2-7; no clear D. In germline, CDR1 is GTSNPN, CDR2 SVGIG (reference sequence). This CDR3 spans 13 amino acids. V dropped 5 bases and J dropped 0 bases, with 11 bases sitting between them. As DNA, the CDR3 is TGTGCCTGGTATGACAAGAACTCCTACGAGCAGTACTTC. Translating gives CAWYDKNSYEQYF. Full variable domain (remainder filled in from reference TRBV30 and TRBJ2-7): SQTIHQWPATLVQPVGSPLSLECTVEGTSNPNLYWYRQAAGRGLQLLFYSVGIGQISSEVPQNLSASRPQDRQFILSSKKLLLSDSGFYLCAWYDKNSYEQYFGPGTRLTVT.

This chain links TRBV27 with TRBJ1-4; perhaps TRBD1 as D (5 bases). The CDR3 covers 15 residues. Trimming took 2 bases from V and 8 from J, leaving 15 bases between them. Germline V CDR1 and CDR2: MNHEY, SMNVEV (reference sequence). CDR3 DNA: TGTGCCAGCAGTTTAACCGGGACGGAGCCGGAAAAACTGTTTTTT. Protein product: CASSLTGTEPEKLFF.

This clonotype was detected a few times. This chain joins TRBV6-2 or TRBV6-3 and TRBJ1-5; TRBD1 might be the D (5 bases). Looked up from germline, CDR1 is MNHEY and CDR2 is SVGEGT. Trimming took off 5 bases at V and 9 bases at J, with 11 bases between the two ends. CDR3 length: 12 amino acids. CDR3 region: CASSEGSRPQHF. CDR3 in DNA: TGTGCCAGCAGTGAGGGGAGTCGGCCCCAGCATTTT.

In this sample, this clonotype turned up a few times. The V gene is TRBV12-3 or TRBV12-4, the J gene TRBJ1-5; possibly TRBD1 for D (5 bases). The CDR3 has 15 amino acids. The ends were cut back, 6 bases at V and 0 bases at J, with 12 bases in the middle. CDR3: CASRGDAISNQPQHF. The DNA for the CDR3 is TGTGCCAGCAGGGGGGACGCGATTAGCAATCAGCCCCAGCATTTT.

The rearrangement links TRBV5-8 to TRBJ1-5, with D perhaps matching TRBD1 (6 bases). Germline V gene lookup returns CDR1 SGHTS and CDR2 YDEGEE. The CDR3 runs to 19 residues. V was clipped by 1 base and J by 5 bases, with 25 bases between them. The CDR3, as DNA: TGTGCCAGCAGCTTGAATCCACTCGGACAGTTCCCTACAGATCAGCCCCAGCATTTT. Its translation: CASSLNPLGQFPTDQPQHF.

The chain has TRBV28 and TRBJ1-1; possible D gene TRBD1, 6 bases. This CDR3 is 18 amino acids long. Germline V lookup: CDR1 MDHEN, CDR2 SYDVKM. The V and J ends lost 4 bases and 0 bases respectively, with 21 bases between them. The CDR3 region is CASSYAVPGGQMNTEAFF. In DNA form, the CDR3 reads TGTGCCAGCAGTTATGCGGTGCCGGGGGGACAAATGAACACTGAAGCTTTCTTT.

The rearrangement joins TRBV7-6 to TRBJ2-3; 8 bases agree with TRBD2. CDR3 length equals 18 residues. Trimming cost V 1 base and J 0 bases; bases outside gene matches: 9. Per the germline V gene, CDR1 is SGHVS and CDR2 is FNYEAQ. CDR3 protein: CASSLEGGSGASTDTQYF. DNA for the CDR3: TGTGCCAGCAGCTTAGAAGGGGGTAGCGGGGCCAGCACAGATACGCAGTATTTT. The whole variable domain, remainder taken from reference TRBV7-6 and TRBJ2-3, is GAGVSQSPRYKVTKRGQDVALRCDPISGHVSLYWYRQALGQGPEFLTYFNYEAQQDKSGLPNDRFSAERPEGSISTLTIQRTEQRDSAMYRCASSLEGGSGASTDTQYFGPGTRLTVL.

This clonotype was counted a few times. The chain links TRBV11-2 to TRBJ2-7; possibly TRBD2 for D (6 bases). V gave up 5 bases and J gave up 2 bases, with 16 bases separating them. This CDR3 contains 15 residues. The germline V gene has CDR1 SGHAT and CDR2 FQNNGV. CDR3 loop: CASSRNRDSPYEQYF. The CDR3 bases are TGTGCCAGCAGCCGAAACCGGGACTCACCCTACGAGCAGTACTTC. Filled out from reference TRBV11-2 and TRBJ2-7, the complete variable domain reads EAGVAQSPRYKIIEKRQSVAFWCNPISGHATLYWYQQILGQGPKLLIQFQNNGVVDDSQLPKDRFSAERLKGVDSTLKIQPAKLEDSAVYLCASSRNRDSPYEQYFGPGTRLTVT.

The chain carries TRBV11-3 and TRBJ2-1; a weak D match, TRBD2 (6 bases). CDR1 and CDR2 (germline): SGHNT, YENEEA. The CDR3 covers 15 residues. V lost 5 bases and J lost 5, with 16 bases in between. CDR3 DNA: TGTGCCAGCAGCATCGAGGGCGGGAACGACAATGAGCAGTTCTTC. This sequence encodes CASSIEGGNDNEQFF.

V and J are TRBV15 and TRBJ1-5, with D possibly being TRBD1 (6 bases). The CDR3 loop spans 14 amino acids. V lost 1 base, J lost 2 bases, and 6 bases lay in between. Germline V gene data show CDR1 as LNHNV and CDR2 as YYDKDF (reference sequence). CDR3: CATSRAGGNQPQHF. The CDR3 DNA follows: TGTGCCACCAGCAGAGCAGGGGGCAATCAGCCCCAGCATTTT. The variable domain in full, completed from reference TRBV15 and TRBJ1-5, reads DAMVIQNPRYQVTQFGKPVTLSCSQTLNHNVMYWYQQKSSQAPKLLFHYYDKDFNNEADTPDNFQSRRPNTSFCFLDIRSPGLGDTAMYLCATSRAGGNQPQHFGDGTRLSIL.

CDR3 bases: TGTGCCAGCAGCTTATTTTTGACGTGGGGGGGAGGAAATGAGCAGTTCTTC. The encoded protein is CASSLFLTWGGGNEQFF. The chain joins TRBV7-9 to TRBJ2-1; 7 nucleotides agree with TRBD2. Germline CDR1 and CDR2: SEHNR and FQNEAQ (reference sequence). The length of the CDR3 is 17 residues. V was clipped by 2 bases and J by 7 bases; unmatched bases: 14.

This clonotype was counted between two and nine times. The chain recombines TRBV6-5 with TRBJ2-1; D unclear. Germline V CDR1 and CDR2: MNHEY, SVGAGI. The CDR3 runs 14 residues. Trimming took off 4 bases at V and 1 base at J, with 8 bases between the two ends. The CDR3 sequence is CASSSVGSYNEQFF. The CDR3 coding sequence is TGTGCCAGCAGTTCAGTGGGATCCTACAATGAGCAGTTCTTC.

V is TRBV6-5 and J is TRBJ1-6; no definite D call. CDR1 and CDR2 from the germline V gene are MNHEY and SVGAGI. The CDR3 runs to 14 residues. The V gene lost 2 bases and the J gene lost 5 bases, with 7 bases spanning the gap. CDR3 sequence: CASSYVGNNSPLHF. Here the CDR3 DNA reads TGTGCCAGCAGTTACGTGGGGAATAATTCACCCCTCCACTTT.

This chain joins TRBV27 and TRBJ2-5, with a tentative D call TRBD2 (6 bases). Germline V gene sequence: CDR1 MNHEY, CDR2 SMNVEV (reference sequence). The CDR3 consists of 13 residues. V dropped 6 bases and J dropped 4 bases, with 12 bases sitting between them. CDR3 nucleotide sequence: TGTGCCAGCAGAGGGTGGGGAGGAGAGACCCAGTACTTC. It is translated as CASRGWGGETQYF.

The chain couples TRBV7-2 to TRBJ2-3; D not certain. CDR1 SGHTA and CDR2 FQGNSA come from the germline V gene. The CDR3 loop spans 14 amino acids. The V end lost 5 bases, the J end lost 1 base, and 10 bases lay between the germline ends. The CDR3 region is CASSPPKRTDTQYF. Here the CDR3 DNA reads TGTGCCAGCAGCCCTCCCAAACGCACAGATACGCAGTATTTT.

The V call is TRBV7-2, the J call TRBJ1-3; a weak D match, TRBD1 (5 bases). V lost 5 bases to trimming and J lost 0 bases, with 26 bases between them. This CDR3 region has 20 residues. Germline V gene lookup returns CDR1 SGHTA and CDR2 FQGNSA. The CDR3 coding sequence is TGTGCCAGCAGCCGATCAAAACCGACACCGGGACCCAGCTCTGGAAACACCATATATTTT. It yields the protein CASSRSKPTPGPSSGNTIYF. Variable domain in full (rest from reference TRBV7-2 and TRBJ1-3): GAGVSQSPSNKVTEKGKDVELRCDPISGHTALYWYRQSLGQGLEFLIYFQGNSAPDKSGLPSDRFSAERTGGSVSTLTIQRTQQEDSAVYLCASSRSKPTPGPSSGNTIYFGEGSWLTVV.